The next 27 T cell receptor beta chains were all read from a single sample in a study of blood T cell repertoires in COVID-19. Sequencing used immunoSEQ multiplex PCR; TCRdb keeps in-frame clones, though not all of them. The table includes about 77,000 clones, 88% detected once. The source material was peripheral blood. The receptors were gathered from a woman of 80 years or more with acute or convalescent COVID-19.

The gene calls are TRBV7-2 and TRBJ2-5; 7 bases are shared with TRBD1. The germline CDR1 and CDR2 sequences are SGHTA and FQGNSA. The CDR3 sequence is 14 residues long. V lost 2 bases to trimming and J lost 4 bases; unmatched junction nucleotides: 4. CDR3 region: CASSLYRGPETQYF. The CDR3 DNA reads as TGTGCCAGCAGCTTATACAGGGGCCCAGAGACCCAGTACTTC.

The rearrangement uses TRBV6-6 and TRBJ1-4; 7 bases are a match to TRBD1. The CDR3 is 14 residues long. Losses at the gene ends were 7 bases for V and 6 bases for J; bases not matched to a gene: 8. The germline V gene has CDR1 MNHNY and CDR2 SVGAGI (reference sequence). The CDR3 DNA reads as TGTGCCAGCACTTTTAGACAGGGCGATGAAAAACTGTTTTTT. Its protein is CASTFRQGDEKLFF.

The chain is built from TRBV6-5 and TRBJ2-7; tentatively, D is TRBD2 (6 bases). This CDR3 comprises 14 residues. The germline V gene has CDR1 MNHEY and CDR2 SVGAGI. V lost 6 bases and J 3 bases, leaving 15 bases between the germline ends. CDR3 nucleotides: TGTGCCAGCAGCCTTCGGGCGGGGAGCTACGAGCAGTACTTC. Translation: CASSLRAGSYEQYF.

The CDR3 sequence is CATSDTTSRNEQFF. CDR3 DNA: TGTGCCACCAGTGACACGACTAGTCGGAATGAGCAGTTCTTC. The rearrangement uses TRBV24-1 and TRBJ2-1, with D possibly TRBD2 on 6 matching bases. Per germline, CDR1 KGHDR and CDR2 SFDVKD. This CDR3 spans 14 amino acids. V was clipped by 4 bases and J by 7 bases, with 13 bases between them.

V is TRBV6-5 and J is TRBJ2-3; 9 bases map to TRBD1. The germline CDR1 and CDR2 sequences are MNHEY and SVGAGI. The CDR3 length is 13 residues. The V and J ends lost 8 bases and 9 bases, in that order; junction bases with no gene match: 9. CDR3 DNA sequence: TGTGCCAGCGTCCCGGACAGGGGAGCGACGCAGTATTTT. Encoded protein: CASVPDRGATQYF.

The chain has TRBV3-1 (or the pseudogene TRBV3-2) and TRBJ1-2; tentatively, D is TRBD1 (5 bases). Germline assignment: CDR1 LGHDT and CDR2 YNNKEL (reference sequence). This CDR3 contains 14 residues. V was clipped by 0 bases and J by 4 bases, with 9 bases between them. CDR3 region: CASSQDQGLYGYTF. In nucleotides, the CDR3 is TGTGCCAGCAGCCAAGACCAGGGCCTCTATGGCTACACCTTC.

This clone was detected only a few times. The V and J genes are TRBV13 and TRBJ1-3; D call uncertain. The CDR3 sequence is 15 residues long. Germline V gene sequence: CDR1 PRHDT, CDR2 FYEKMQ (reference sequence). V gave up 1 base and J gave up 0 bases, with 7 bases separating them. CDR3: CASSLDSSSGNTIYF. CDR3 sequence (DNA): TGTGCCAGCAGCTTAGATTCCAGCTCTGGAAACACCATATATTTT.

The CDR3 loop reads CASSRQGLYNEQFF. CDR3 nucleotides: TGTGCCAGCAGCCGACAGGGCCTATACAATGAGCAGTTCTTC. The rearrangement uses TRBV11-3 and TRBJ2-1, with 7 bases that match TRBD1. V gave up 5 bases and J gave up 4 bases; unmatched junction bases: 5. There are 14 residues in the CDR3. The germline CDR1 and CDR2 sequences are SGHNT and YENEEA.

The rearrangement uses TRBV6-5 and TRBJ1-5, with TRBD1 identical over 8 bases. This CDR3 comprises 15 residues. J lost 1 base, V lost 6 bases, and 5 bases had no gene match. CDR1 MNHEY and CDR2 SVGAGI come from the germline V gene. For the CDR3, the DNA is TGTGCCAGCAGGCCAGGGGGCAGGAGCAATCAGCCCCAGCATTTT. Residues: CASRPGGRSNQPQHF.

The chain employs TRBV4-2 and TRBJ1-2, with D unclear. CDR3 length: 15 residues. Trimming removed 0 bases from V and 3 bases from J, with 11 bases in between. Germline CDR1 and CDR2: LGHNA and YNFKEQ. The CDR3 loop reads CASSQDTGKDYGYTF. The CDR3, as DNA: TGTGCCAGCAGCCAAGATACCGGGAAGGACTATGGCTACACCTTC.

The chain is built from TRBV3-1 (or the pseudogene TRBV3-2) and TRBJ2-3; TRBD2 agrees at 9 bases. Germline CDR1 and CDR2: LGHDT and YNNKEL (reference sequence). Trimming took 3 bases from V and 3 from J; bases not matched to a gene: 10. The CDR3 sequence is 17 residues long. The CDR3: CASSHRRSSGITDTQYF. CDR3 bases: TGTGCCAGCAGCCACCGAAGGTCTAGCGGGATAACAGATACGCAGTATTTT.

The gene calls are TRBV2 and TRBJ2-5; D may be TRBD2 (6 bases). Looked up from germline, CDR1 is SNHLY and CDR2 is FYNNEI. The CDR3 is made up of 12 amino acids. V was shortened by 2 bases and J by 9 bases, with 10 bases between the two germline ends. The CDR3 protein is CASSENERAQYF. CDR3 nucleotides: TGTGCCAGCAGTGAAAACGAGCGGGCCCAGTACTTC.

The chain uses TRBV14 and TRBJ1-1; no firm D call. The CDR3 loop spans 16 amino acids. The germline V gene has CDR1 SGHDN and CDR2 FVKESK. The V and J ends lost 2 bases and 3 bases respectively, with 16 bases between them. The CDR3 spells CASSQSRGGLDTEAFF. CDR3 nucleotide sequence: TGTGCCAGCAGCCAATCCCGGGGTGGTCTGGACACTGAAGCTTTCTTT.

The chain carries TRBV7-2 and TRBJ1-1; the D is unclear. Between the trimmed V and J ends, which lost 6 bases and 1 base, there was a span of 9 bases. Germline CDR1 is SGHTA and CDR2 is FQGNSA. The CDR3 has 13 amino acids. DNA for the CDR3: TGTGCCAGCAGTTTTACAGAGAACACTGAAGCTTTCTTT. Translating gives CASSFTENTEAFF. Drawing the rest from reference TRBV7-2 and TRBJ1-1, the complete variable domain is GAGVSQSPSNKVTEKGKDVELRCDPISGHTALYWYRQSLGQGLEFLIYFQGNSAPDKSGLPSDRFSAERTGGSVSTLTIQRTQQEDSAVYLCASSFTENTEAFFGQGTRLTVV.

This chain joins TRBV6-5 and TRBJ2-5, with 8 bases matching TRBD2. Unmatched junction bases numbered 8, after V lost 0 bases and J lost 5 bases. Germline CDR1 MNHEY, CDR2 SVGAGI. There are 16 residues in the CDR3. For the CDR3, the DNA is TGTGCCAGCAGTTACTCCGGGAGGGGGGGGACCGAGACCCAGTACTTC. Protein product: CASSYSGRGGTETQYF.

This clone was seen a handful of times. The chain is built from TRBV6-5 and TRBJ1-1; D is undetermined. V was trimmed by 6 bases and J by 0 bases, leaving 11 bases between them. CDR3 length equals 14 residues. Germline CDR1 is MNHEY and CDR2 is SVGAGI. CDR3 residues: CASSKLHMNTEAFF. The CDR3 DNA reads as TGTGCCAGCAGCAAATTACATATGAACACTGAAGCTTTCTTT.

The chain is built from TRBV19 and TRBJ1-4, with 8 positions matching TRBD1. Germline CDR1 is LNHDA and CDR2 is SQIVND (reference sequence). CDR3 length: 13 residues. The V and J ends lost 7 bases and 5 bases, in that order; junction bases with no gene match: 3. Here the CDR3 reads CASKRQGNEKLFF. Written as DNA, the CDR3 is TGTGCCAGTAAACGACAGGGGAATGAAAAACTGTTTTTT.

The chain employs TRBV6-2 or TRBV6-3 and TRBJ1-2; 8 bases agree with TRBD1. V was clipped by 6 bases and J by 3 bases; unmatched bases: 6. Germline values: CDR1 MNHEY, CDR2 SVGEGT. The CDR3 spans 14 residues. The CDR3 DNA reads TGTGCCAGCAGCGGACAGGGCCTTCACTATGGCTACACCTTC. As protein: CASSGQGLHYGYTF.

The chain is built from TRBV3-1 (or the pseudogene TRBV3-2) and TRBJ1-4; D unclear. Germline CDR1 reads LGHDT; CDR2 reads YNNKEL (reference sequence). V lost 5 bases, J lost 4 bases, and 5 bases lay in between. The CDR3 has 12 residues. The CDR3 DNA is TGTGCCAGCAGCTTAAATAATGAAAAACTGTTTTTT. It specifies CASSLNNEKLFF.

The chain has TRBV2 and TRBJ1-2; a possible D gene is TRBD1 (6 bases). Trimming shortened V by 5 bases and J by 0 bases, and 10 bases separated the two germline ends. Per germline, CDR1 SNHLY and CDR2 FYNNEI. This CDR3 is built from 14 residues. The CDR3 protein is CASSSEGANYGYTF. The CDR3 region has the DNA TGTGCCAGCAGTTCAGAGGGGGCTAACTATGGCTACACCTTC.

This chain connects TRBV9 to TRBJ1-1; 10 nucleotides align to TRBD1. Germline lookup yields CDR1 SGDLS and CDR2 YYNGEE. The CDR3 is 16 residues long. The trim removed 3 bases at V and 2 bases at J, leaving 7 bases unmatched. CDR3 region: CASSAGTGVGNTEAFF. CDR3 in DNA: TGTGCCAGCAGCGCAGGGACAGGGGTCGGAAACACTGAAGCTTTCTTT.

The rearrangement joins TRBV4-2 to TRBJ1-2; the D is unclear. The CDR3 extends over 11 amino acids. Trimming took 0 bases from V and 11 from J, leaving 7 bases between them. Germline V gene data show CDR1 as LGHNA and CDR2 as YNFKEQ. The CDR3 DNA reads as TGTGCCAGCAGCCAAGATGGAGAGTACACCTTC. It is translated as CASSQDGEYTF.

This clone has just one count. The V and J genes are TRBV9 and TRBJ2-7, with 7 bases lining up with TRBD1. The CDR3 totals 14 residues. J gave up 1 base and V 4 bases, and 5 bases lay outside the gene matches. In germline, CDR1 is SGDLS, CDR2 YYNGEE. The DNA for the CDR3 is TGTGCCAGCAGCATCTCGGGACAGTCCTACGAGCAGTACTTC. Residues: CASSISGQSYEQYF.

The chain employs TRBV6-5 and TRBJ1-2; D unclear. Germline V gene lookup returns CDR1 MNHEY and CDR2 SVGAGI. V shed 2 bases and J shed 8 bases, with 9 bases lying between them. The CDR3 is 12 residues long. The CDR3 here is CASSYLERGYTF. The CDR3 region has the DNA TGTGCCAGCAGTTACCTCGAGAGGGGCTACACCTTC.

The chain couples TRBV2 to TRBJ2-5, with 7 bases that match TRBD1. The CDR3 length is 15 residues. V lost 7 bases and J lost 5; bases outside the gene matches: 13. Germline values: CDR1 SNHLY, CDR2 FYNNEI. The CDR3 sequence: CASIVPSLTGETQYF. DNA for the CDR3: TGTGCCAGCATCGTTCCGAGTCTGACAGGGGAGACCCAGTACTTC.

The gene calls are TRBV4-2 and TRBJ2-3, with 8 bases identical to TRBD1. Trimming at V came to 6 bases and at J to 0 bases, leaving 5 bases not matched to a gene. The CDR3 contains 15 residues. The germline CDR1 and CDR2 sequences are LGHNA and YNFKEQ. The CDR3 DNA follows: TGTGCCAGCAGTCCGACAGGGGCTAGCACAGATACGCAGTATTTT. Translated: CASSPTGASTDTQYF.

CDR3 sequence: CASSLQGASTEAFF. DNA of the CDR3: TGCGCCAGCAGCTTACAGGGGGCGAGCACTGAAGCTTTCTTT. The chain recombines TRBV5-1 with TRBJ1-1; 9 bases match TRBD1. This CDR3 has 14 residues. The ends lost 2 bases at V and 4 bases at J; junction bases unmatched: 3. Germline CDR1 SGHRS, CDR2 YFSETQ.